A selection of T cell receptor beta chains follows, all from one sample in a study of shared clonotypes between healthy human individuals. The protocol was immunoSEQ multiplex PCR, while the TCRdb copy is restricted to in-frame clones and leaves out a portion. The sample shows approximately 2,000,000 clones, around 92% of them seen only once. Source material: naive CD4+ T cells from PBMCs. The receptor source for this set is a man aged 18 to 30 in good health. Some clones in this sample may be carry-over from other donors' samples. Both conserved end residues are part of each CDR3. Each record gives: D gene, clone size, J gene, V gene, CDR3 DNA, CDR3 protein. A D gene is named only where the DNA matches it firmly. Only some rows state a clone size, as once, few, many or a class for expanded clones.

D: .
size: once
J: TRBJ2-1
V: TRBV7-2
DNA: TGTGCCAGCAGCTTAGCCGCCGGGACCCGCTCCTACAATGAGCAGTTCTTC
CDR3: CASSLAAGTRSYNEQFF

D: TRBD1
size: .
J: TRBJ2-7
V: TRBV15
DNA: TGTGCCACCAGCAGAGCCCGGGACAGGGGCTACGAGCAGTACTTC
CDR3: CATSRARDRGYEQYF

D: .
size: once
J: TRBJ2-6
V: TRBV9
DNA: TGTGCCAGCAGCGTTCACCACTCTGGGGCCAACGTCCTGACTTTC
CDR3: CASSVHHSGANVLTF

D: .
size: once
J: TRBJ2-1
V: TRBV6-1
DNA: TGTGCCAGCAGTGAAATGGGTCGGCGGGCTTACAATGAGCAGTTCTTC
CDR3: CASSEMGRRAYNEQFF

D: .
size: .
J: TRBJ2-7
V: TRBV5-1
DNA: TGCGCCAGCAGCTTGGAACATCCCTCCTACGAGCAGTACTTC
CDR3: CASSLEHPSYEQYF

D: TRBD1
size: .
J: TRBJ2-5
V: TRBV18
DNA: TGTGCCAGCTCAGAAGGACAGGGGATGTTGGAGACCCAGTACTTC
CDR3: CASSEGQGMLETQYF

D: .
size: .
J: TRBJ1-3
V: TRBV6-5
DNA: TGTGCCAGCAGTCCGCGAGGGTTCTCTGGAAACACCATATATTTT
CDR3: CASSPRGFSGNTIYF

D: .
size: .
J: TRBJ2-3
V: TRBV7-3
DNA: TGTGCCAGCAGCTTAACGGCCTTTACAGATACGCAGTATTTT
CDR3: CASSLTAFTDTQYF

D: .
size: .
J: TRBJ2-7
V: TRBV28
DNA: TGTGCCAGCAGTACATTCCGGGGTAGCGGAAGCATCGAGCAGTACTTC
CDR3: CASSTFRGSGSIEQYF

D: .
size: .
J: TRBJ1-4
V: TRBV18
DNA: TGTGCCAGCTCACCAAGACAGAATAATGAAAAACTGTTTTTT
CDR3: CASSPRQNNEKLFF

D: TRBD1
size: .
J: TRBJ2-4
V: TRBV2
DNA: TGTGCCAGCAGTGGGCTGGACAGGGGAGTTCGTAACATTCAGTACTTC
CDR3: CASSGLDRGVRNIQYF

D: .
size: few
J: TRBJ1-1
V: TRBV29-1
DNA: TGCAGCGTGGGTGGGAGGTCATGGGACACTGAAGCTTTCTTT
CDR3: CSVGGRSWDTEAFF

D: .
size: .
J: TRBJ2-2
V: TRBV5-1
DNA: TGCGCCAGCACCCAGCTAGCCCCGAACACCGGGGAGCTGTTTTTT
CDR3: CASTQLAPNTGELFF

D: TRBD1
size: .
J: TRBJ1-6
V: TRBV10-3
DNA: TGTGCCATCAGTGGGGGGACAGGGGATAATTCACCCCTCCACTTT
CDR3: CAISGGTGDNSPLHF

D: TRBD2
size: .
J: TRBJ2-5
V: TRBV5-1
DNA: TGCGCCAGCAGCCAGGGACTAGCGGGAGTAGGAGAGACCCAGTACTTC
CDR3: CASSQGLAGVGETQYF

D: .
size: .
J: TRBJ1-1
V: TRBV6-5
DNA: TGTGCCAGCAGTTACTCGACCGTGAACACTGAAGCTTTCTTT
CDR3: CASSYSTVNTEAFF

D: .
size: few
J: TRBJ2-1
V: TRBV6-5
DNA: TGTGCCAGCAGTTTAAAGGGGACCCACAATGAGCAGTTCTTC
CDR3: CASSLKGTHNEQFF

D: .
size: .
J: TRBJ2-3
V: TRBV5-1
DNA: TGCGCCAGCAGCCCGAACCGGGAGTCAATGGGCGCAGATACGCAGTATTTT
CDR3: CASSPNRESMGADTQYF

D: .
size: .
J: TRBJ2-5
V: TRBV28
DNA: TGTGCCAGCCGGTCTCCCCCCAAGACCCAGTACTTC
CDR3: CASRSPPKTQYF

D: .
size: once
J: TRBJ2-4
V: TRBV5-1
DNA: TGCGCCAGCAGCTTGGGTCCAGTCTCCAAAAACATTCAGTACTTC
CDR3: CASSLGPVSKNIQYF

D: .
size: .
J: TRBJ2-3
V: TRBV28
DNA: TGTGCCAGCAGTTTGGCAGGGACTAGCACAGATACGCAGTATTTT
CDR3: CASSLAGTSTDTQYF

D: .
size: .
J: TRBJ2-3
V: TRBV27
DNA: TGTGCCAGCAGTGACTGGGACCGTAGCACAGATACGCAGTATTTT
CDR3: CASSDWDRSTDTQYF

D: .
size: few
J: TRBJ1-1
V: TRBV20-1
DNA: TGCAGTGTCCTGACGAACACTGAAGCTTTCTTT
CDR3: CSVLTNTEAFF

D: TRBD2
size: .
J: TRBJ2-7
V: TRBV27
DNA: TGTGCCAGCAGCGGACTAGCTTCGTCTCGGCCCTACGAGCAGTACTTC
CDR3: CASSGLASSRPYEQYF

D: .
size: .
J: TRBJ2-7
V: TRBV7-6
DNA: TGTGCCAGCAGCCCAGTAGGGGGCTACGAGCAGTACTTC
CDR3: CASSPVGGYEQYF

D: .
size: few
J: TRBJ1-1
V: TRBV6-5
DNA: TGTGCCAGCAGTAGTCCGGCGGGCAGGGGCACTGAAGCTTTCTTT
CDR3: CASSSPAGRGTEAFF

D: .
size: .
J: TRBJ2-3
V: TRBV6-6
DNA: TGTGCCAGCAGCCACCCCAGGAGACAGACAGATACGCAGTATTTT
CDR3: CASSHPRRQTDTQYF

D: .
size: .
J: TRBJ2-7
V: TRBV7-2
DNA: TGTGCCAGCAGCTACCCCCTCGGTATCTTTTACGAGCAGTACTTC
CDR3: CASSYPLGIFYEQYF

D: .
size: .
J: TRBJ2-2
V: TRBV10-2
DNA: TGCGCCAGCAGAGAAACAGGAAGCACCGGGGAGCTGTTTTTT
CDR3: CASRETGSTGELFF

D: .
size: .
J: TRBJ2-3
V: TRBV6-6
DNA: TGTGCCAGCGGACCCCCAGATACGCAGTATTTT
CDR3: CASGPPDTQYF

D: .
size: .
J: TRBJ2-5
V: TRBV5-1
DNA: TGCGCCAGCAGCTTGGATGGCAGGAGTCAAGAGACCCAGTACTTC
CDR3: CASSLDGRSQETQYF

D: TRBD1
size: .
J: TRBJ1-5
V: TRBV28
DNA: TGTGCCAGCAGTTCCGCCGGGAAGGAGGGGGCTGGTCAGCCCCAGCATTTT
CDR3: CASSSAGKEGAGQPQHF

D: TRBD1
size: .
J: TRBJ2-3
V: TRBV9
DNA: TGTGCCAGCAGCGACAGGGGCCGATCAGATACGCAGTATTTT
CDR3: CASSDRGRSDTQYF

D: .
size: .
J: TRBJ2-7
V: TRBV4-1
DNA: TGCGCCAGCAGCCTCGGCCAGGGAACTCCCTACGAGCAGTACTTC
CDR3: CASSLGQGTPYEQYF

D: .
size: .
J: TRBJ2-7
V: TRBV27
DNA: TGTGCCAGCAGTTTGGGTGGCGAGCAGTACTTC
CDR3: CASSLGGEQYF

D: .
size: .
J: TRBJ2-3
V: TRBV7-8
DNA: TGTGCCAGCAGCCACTCGGGACGTACAAGGGGCCCCACAGATACGCAGTATTTT
CDR3: CASSHSGRTRGPTDTQYF

D: .
size: few
J: TRBJ1-1
V: TRBV7-2
DNA: TGTGCCAGCAGCTTCGCCGAAGGGTCTGAAGCTTTCTTT
CDR3: CASSFAEGSEAFF

D: TRBD1
size: .
J: TRBJ2-7
V: TRBV29-1
DNA: TGCAGCTCCTGGGACAGGGGTTCCTACGAGCAGTACTTC
CDR3: CSSWDRGSYEQYF

D: .
size: .
J: TRBJ2-5
V: TRBV25-1
DNA: TGTGCCAGCAGTGAATCCCAGCTCCGGGAGACCCAGTACTTC
CDR3: CASSESQLRETQYF

D: TRBD1
size: .
J: TRBJ1-5
V: TRBV6-6
DNA: TGTGCCAGCAGTTACTCTAGGTGGACAGGCCAAGGACATTTT
CDR3: CASSYSRWTGQGHF

D: .
size: .
J: TRBJ2-7
V: TRBV2
DNA: TGTGCCAGCGGAGACAGGAGAGCCTACGAGCAGTACTTC
CDR3: CASGDRRAYEQYF

D: TRBD1
size: few
J: TRBJ1-5
V: TRBV30
DNA: TGTGCCTGGAGCGGACAGGGTGATCAGCCCCAGCATTTT
CDR3: CAWSGQGDQPQHF

D: .
size: .
J: TRBJ2-1
V: TRBV18
DNA: TGTGCCAGCTCACCACGGGAGTACAATGAGCAGTTCTTC
CDR3: CASSPREYNEQFF

D: .
size: once
J: TRBJ2-7
V: TRBV18
DNA: TGTGCCAGCTCTCTACTCCTTGGGACGGACCGGTACGAGCAGTACTTC
CDR3: CASSLLLGTDRYEQYF

D: .
size: .
J: TRBJ1-2
V: TRBV7-2
DNA: TGTGCCAGCAGCTTAAACGGTTGGGGGGCCAAAGGCTACACCTTC
CDR3: CASSLNGWGAKGYTF

D: TRBD1
size: .
J: TRBJ1-1
V: TRBV5-1
DNA: TGCGCCAGCAGCTTGGAACAGGGGGAAGCTGAAGCTTTCTTT
CDR3: CASSLEQGEAEAFF

D: .
size: .
J: TRBJ2-7
V: TRBV6-5
DNA: TGTGCCAGCAGACCTACAGGGTATTACGAGCAGTACTTC
CDR3: CASRPTGYYEQYF

D: .
size: .
J: TRBJ2-3
V: TRBV7-8
DNA: TGTGCCAGCAGCTTAGGGGTCGATACGCAGTATTTT
CDR3: CASSLGVDTQYF

D: .
size: .
J: TRBJ2-1
V: TRBV4-3
DNA: TGCGCCAGCAGCCAAGACCAGCGAAGCTCCTACAATGAGCAGTTCTTC
CDR3: CASSQDQRSSYNEQFF